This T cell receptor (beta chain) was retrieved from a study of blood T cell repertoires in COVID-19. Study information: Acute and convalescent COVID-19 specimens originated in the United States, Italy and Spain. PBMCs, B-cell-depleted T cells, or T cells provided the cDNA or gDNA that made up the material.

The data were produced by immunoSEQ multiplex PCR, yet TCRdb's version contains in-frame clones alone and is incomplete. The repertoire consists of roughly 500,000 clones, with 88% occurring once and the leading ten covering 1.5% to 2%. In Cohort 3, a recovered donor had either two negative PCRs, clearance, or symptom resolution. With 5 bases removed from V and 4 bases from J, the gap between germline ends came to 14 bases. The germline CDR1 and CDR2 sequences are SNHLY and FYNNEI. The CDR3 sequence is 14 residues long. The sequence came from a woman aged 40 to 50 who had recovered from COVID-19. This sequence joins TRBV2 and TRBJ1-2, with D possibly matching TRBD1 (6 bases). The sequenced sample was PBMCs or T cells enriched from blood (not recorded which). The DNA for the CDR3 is TGTGCCAGCAGTTTTGCACAGGGCCTCTATGGCTACACCTTC. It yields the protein CASSFAQGLYGYTF.